The 9 T cell receptor beta chains below come from one sample, sequenced in a study of T cell changes during pregnancy in multiple sclerosis. Profiled with immunoSEQ multiplex PCR; TCRdb holds only in-frame clones, not every one. The data show about 79,000 clones, with approximately 90% seen just once and under 0.6% held by the top ten. The input for sequencing was CD4+ T cells from peripheral blood mononuclear cells, taken in the second trimester of pregnancy. Receptor source: a female donor with multiple sclerosis, enrolled in a pregnancy study.

The gene calls are TRBV19 and TRBJ1-2, with 8 bases aligning to TRBD1. This CDR3 spans 13 amino acids. Germline trimming cut 5 bases from V and 3 bases from J; bases unmatched to any gene: 2. Germline V gene sequence: CDR1 LNHDA, CDR2 SQIVND (reference sequence). CDR3 protein: CASSRDRYYGYTF. The CDR3 DNA is TGTGCCAGTAGTCGGGACAGGTACTATGGCTACACCTTC.

V is TRBV6-1 and J is TRBJ1-5, with TRBD1 matching 11 bases. Germline V gives CDR1 MNHNS, CDR2 SASEGT. This CDR3 spans 15 amino acids. The trim removed 6 bases at V and 7 bases at J, leaving 8 bases unmatched. CDR3 protein: CASRGDRGSDQPQHF. The CDR3 DNA is TGTGCCAGCAGAGGGGACAGGGGGAGTGACCAGCCCCAGCATTTT.

The V and J genes are TRBV19 and TRBJ2-7; 12 nucleotides agree with TRBD1. V gave up 2 bases and J gave up 6 bases; unmatched junction bases: 5. The length of the CDR3 is 15 residues. Germline V gene sequence: CDR1 LNHDA, CDR2 SQIVND (reference sequence). This chain's CDR3 is CASSIPGQGASEQYF. In DNA form, the CDR3 reads TGTGCCAGTAGTATACCGGGACAGGGGGCGAGCGAGCAGTACTTC.

The chain joins TRBV7-2 to TRBJ2-7, with a weak D call TRBD1 (6 bases). The CDR3 runs 12 residues. V lost 6 bases and J 3 bases, leaving 9 bases between the germline ends. Germline V gene data show CDR1 as SGHTA and CDR2 as FQGNSA. The CDR3 reads CASRGQNYEQYF. The DNA of the CDR3 is TGTGCCAGCAGAGGACAGAACTACGAGCAGTACTTC. The full variable domain, with the rest looked up from reference TRBV7-2 and TRBJ2-7, is GAGVSQSPSNKVTEKGKDVELRCDPISGHTALYWYRQSLGQGLEFLIYFQGNSAPDKSGLPSDRFSAERTGGSVSTLTIQRTQQEDSAVYLCASRGQNYEQYFGPGTRLTVT.

This chain links TRBV7-2 with TRBJ2-2; 8 positions agree with TRBD2. Germline V CDR1 and CDR2: SGHTA, FQGNSA. The CDR3 is 14 residues long. J gave up 6 bases and V 3 bases, and 3 bases lay outside the gene matches. The CDR3 DNA reads TGTGCCAGCAGCTTCTCGGGGGGGGCCGGGGAGCTGTTTTTT. It yields the protein CASSFSGGAGELFF.

The J gene is TRBJ2-2, the V gene TRBV29-1, with 8 bases matching TRBD2. Trimming removed 5 bases from V and 0 bases from J; junction bases left unmatched: 5. The CDR3 runs 15 residues. Germline V lookup: CDR1 SQVTM, CDR2 ANQGSEA. In nucleotides, the CDR3 is TGCAGCGTTATTACGGGGGGGACGAACACCGGGGAGCTGTTTTTT. The encoded protein is CSVITGGTNTGELFF.

The CDR3 protein is CASSQEGGKNYGYTF. As DNA, the CDR3 is TGCGCCAGCAGCCAGGAGGGAGGGAAAAACTATGGCTACACCTTC. This chain links TRBV4-3 with TRBJ1-2; D is unresolved. The V end lost 3 bases, the J end lost 2 bases, and 13 bases lay between the germline ends. This CDR3 contains 15 residues. The germline V gene has CDR1 LGHNA and CDR2 YSLEER.

This rearrangement joins TRBV30 to TRBJ2-3; TRBD2 matches 11 bases. The CDR3 has 15 amino acids. The ends lost 3 bases at V and 3 bases at J; junction bases unmatched: 5. Germline CDR1 reads GTSNPN; CDR2 reads SVGIG (reference sequence). The CDR3 DNA reads as TGTGCCTGGAGGGATAGCGGGAGGGCGACAGATACGCAGTATTTT. Translating gives CAWRDSGRATDTQYF.

V usage is TRBV29-1 and J usage is TRBJ1-2; 7 positions agree with TRBD1. Trimming took 4 bases from V and 7 from J; bases not matched to a gene: 6. CDR1 is SQVTM, CDR2 ANQGSEA, per germline. The CDR3 has 12 residues. CDR3 amino acids: CSVVRQGGGYTF. In DNA, the CDR3 is TGCAGCGTTGTAAGGCAGGGGGGTGGCTACACCTTC. Together with reference TRBV29-1 and TRBJ1-2, the CDR3 gives the full variable domain: SAVISQKPSRDICQRGTSLTIQCQVDSQVTMMFWYRQQPGQSLTLIATANQGSEATYESGFVIDKFPISRPNLTFSTLTVSNMSPEDSSIYLCSVVRQGGGYTFGSGTRLTVV.